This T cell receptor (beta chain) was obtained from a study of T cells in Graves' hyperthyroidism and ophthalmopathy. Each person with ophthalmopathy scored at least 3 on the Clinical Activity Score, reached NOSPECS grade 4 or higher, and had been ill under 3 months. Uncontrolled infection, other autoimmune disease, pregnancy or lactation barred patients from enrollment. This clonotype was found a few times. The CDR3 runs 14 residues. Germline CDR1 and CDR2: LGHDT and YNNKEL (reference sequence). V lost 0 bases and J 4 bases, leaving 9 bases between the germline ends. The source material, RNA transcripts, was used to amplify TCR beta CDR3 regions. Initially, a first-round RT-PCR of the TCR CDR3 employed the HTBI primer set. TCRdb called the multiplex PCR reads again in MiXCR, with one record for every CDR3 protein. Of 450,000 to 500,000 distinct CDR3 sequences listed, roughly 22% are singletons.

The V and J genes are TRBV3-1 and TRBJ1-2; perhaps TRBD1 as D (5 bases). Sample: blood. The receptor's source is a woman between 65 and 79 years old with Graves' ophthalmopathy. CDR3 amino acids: CASSQDRATYGYTF. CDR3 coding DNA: TGTGCCAGCAGCCAAGACAGGGCCACCTATGGCTACACCTTC.